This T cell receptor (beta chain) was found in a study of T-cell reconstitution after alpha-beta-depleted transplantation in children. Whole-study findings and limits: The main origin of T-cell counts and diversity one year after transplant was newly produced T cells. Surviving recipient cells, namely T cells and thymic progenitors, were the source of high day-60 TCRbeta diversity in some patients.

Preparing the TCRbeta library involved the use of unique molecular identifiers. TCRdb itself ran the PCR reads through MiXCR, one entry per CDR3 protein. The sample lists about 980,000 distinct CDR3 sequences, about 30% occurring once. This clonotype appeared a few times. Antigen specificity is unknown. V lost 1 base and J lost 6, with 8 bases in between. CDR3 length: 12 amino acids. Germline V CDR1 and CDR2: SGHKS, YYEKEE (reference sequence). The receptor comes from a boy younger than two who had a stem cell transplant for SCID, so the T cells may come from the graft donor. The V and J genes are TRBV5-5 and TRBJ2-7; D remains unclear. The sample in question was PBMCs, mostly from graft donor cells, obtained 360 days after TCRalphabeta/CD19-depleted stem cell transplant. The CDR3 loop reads CASSLWGTEQYF. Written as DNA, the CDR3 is TGTGCCAGCAGCTTGTGGGGTACCGAGCAGTACTTC.